This T cell receptor beta chain was captured by sequencing in a study of shared clonotypes between healthy human individuals. The study's findings and limits: Between a handful of donors, naive CD4 clonotypes were shared at a level of approximately 5%. Only blood was sampled, and tissue TCR repertoires likely differ from blood ones.

Deep-level assay runs were performed. Using immunoSEQ multiplex PCR, the repertoire was profiled, and TCRdb retains in-frame clones only, with some absent. The top ten clones hold approximately 0.56% of a sample with approximately 1.1 million clones, about 80% of them seen once. Trimming took off 1 base at V and 5 bases at J, with 11 bases between the two ends. The length of the CDR3 is 14 residues. Germline assignment: CDR1 SNHLY and CDR2 FYNNEI. Naive CD45RA+ and memory CD45RA-negative subsets were split from CD4+ cells. This clone was recorded a few times. Its target is unknown. The V gene is TRBV2, the J gene TRBJ2-5, with a possible D match to TRBD1 (5 bases). Sequencing was done on a sample of memory CD4+ T cells from PBMCs. Sample subset: CD45RA-negative fraction. The clonotype comes from a man aged 18 to 30 in good health. Some clones in this sample may be carry-over from other donors' samples. Here the CDR3 reads CASSEEGISETQYF. Written as DNA, the CDR3 is TGTGCCAGCAGTGAAGAGGGGATCTCGGAGACCCAGTACTTC.